Listed here are 29 T cell receptor beta chains from one sample, sequenced in a study of T cell responses to AZD1222 COVID-19 vaccine. Sequencing was performed with immunoSEQ multiplex PCR; in TCRdb, only in-frame clones are kept and a portion is missing. In the table there are approximately 210,000 clones, around 94% of which are singletons. Sample: peripheral blood, taken 28 days after the second dose of the MenACWY control vaccine. These receptors came from an adult who received the MenACWY meningococcal vaccine as a control.

J is TRBJ1-2 and V is TRBV5-3, with 7 bases fitting TRBD1. TRBV5-3 qualifies as an ORF whose function is uncertain. This CDR3 has 14 residues. V lost 0 bases, J lost 7 bases, and 6 bases stayed unmatched. Written as DNA, the CDR3 is TGTGCCAGAAGCTTGGCCGAGGGGGCACTTGGCTACACCTTC. It encodes CARSLAEGALGYTF.

V gene TRBV19 combines with J gene TRBJ1-5; D unclear. V was clipped by 3 bases and J by 3 bases, with 12 bases between them. CDR1 LNHDA and CDR2 SQIVND come from the germline V gene (reference sequence). This CDR3 comprises 15 residues. The CDR3 protein is CASSITGFINQPQHF. The CDR3 DNA follows: TGTGCCAGTAGTATTACCGGGTTTATCAATCAGCCCCAGCATTTT.

The CDR3 DNA sequence: TGTGCCAGCAGCAGCCGACAGGGCAGCACCGGGGAGCTGTTTTTT. Translated, it gives CASSSRQGSTGELFF. The chain employs TRBV14 and TRBJ2-2; 7 nucleotides agree with TRBD1. The CDR3 runs to 15 residues. Trimming at V came to 5 bases and at J to 4 bases, leaving 7 bases not matched to a gene. The germline gives CDR1 SGHDN, CDR2 FVKESK.

The chain has TRBV5-1 and TRBJ2-3, with 11 bases lining up with TRBD2. V shed 4 bases, J shed 4 bases, and the junction held 5 bases outside the gene matches. CDR1 SGHRS and CDR2 YFSETQ come from the germline V gene. The CDR3 extends over 15 amino acids. CDR3 sequence reads: CASSVSGGASDTQYF. CDR3 sequence (DNA): TGCGCCAGCAGCGTTAGCGGGGGGGCCTCAGATACGCAGTATTTT.

V usage is TRBV9 and J usage is TRBJ2-2; D is possibly TRBD2 (6 bases). CDR1 and CDR2 (germline): SGDLS, YYNGEE. Trimming stripped 1 base from V and 5 bases from J, with 6 bases between. This CDR3 contains 13 residues. This CDR3 reads CASSVLATGELFF. The CDR3 coding sequence is TGTGCCAGCAGCGTACTAGCGACCGGGGAGCTGTTTTTT.

This CDR3 reads CASSPKKNSYSGNTIYF. In DNA form, the CDR3 reads TGTGCCAGCTCACCAAAGAAGAACTCTTACTCTGGAAACACCATATATTTT. This rearrangement joins TRBV18 to TRBJ1-3; no reliable D call. Germline CDR1 is KGHSH and CDR2 is LQKENI. Trimming cost V 2 bases and J 0 bases, with 14 bases left between them. The CDR3 extends over 17 amino acids.

To note about this clone: The junction does not match germline at one end; this may be a read error. The V gene is TRBV6-5, the J gene TRBJ2-2; TRBD1 might be the D (6 bases). CDR1 and CDR2 (germline): MNHEY, SVGAGI. The CDR3 extends over 14 amino acids. CDR3 residues: CASSYGTQHRGAVF. The CDR3 DNA is TGTGCCAGCAGTTACGGGACACAACACCGGGGAGCTGTTTTT.

CDR3 bases: TGCGCCAGCAGCCGAGGTGGGGTACCGGCAGATACGCAGTATTTT. Amino acid sequence: CASSRGGVPADTQYF. V is TRBV5-1 and J is TRBJ2-3, with D hard to call. Trimming took 4 bases from V and 4 from J, leaving 16 bases between them. The CDR3 is 15 amino acids. Germline V gene data show CDR1 as SGHRS and CDR2 as YFSETQ.

The J gene is TRBJ1-2, the V gene TRBV9, with D perhaps matching TRBD1 (6 bases). The CDR3 has 12 residues. CDR1 and CDR2 from the germline V gene are SGDLS and YYNGEE. Trimming removed 6 bases from V and 6 bases from J, with 12 bases in between. CDR3 sequence (DNA): TGTGCCAGCAACAACAGGGTGGATGGCTACACCTTC. Amino acid sequence: CASNNRVDGYTF.

The rearrangement uses TRBV7-9 and TRBJ2-3; 10 nucleotides align to TRBD2. CDR1 and CDR2 (germline): SEHNR, FQNEAQ (reference sequence). V was clipped by 6 bases and J by 1 base; unmatched bases: 7. CDR3 length: 16 residues. The CDR3 DNA follows: TGTGCCAGCAGGAGTAGCGGGAGGTTTCGCACAGATACGCAGTATTTT. Protein: CASRSSGRFRTDTQYF.

This sequence joins TRBV28 and TRBJ2-7; no clear D gene. Germline V gene sequence: CDR1 MDHEN, CDR2 SYDVKM. The CDR3 covers 14 residues. V shed 1 base and J shed 2 bases, with 9 bases lying between them. In DNA, the CDR3 is TGTGCCAGCAGTTTATATGGCACCGCCTACGAGCAGTACTTC. This gives the protein CASSLYGTAYEQYF.

V and J are TRBV19 and TRBJ1-5; TRBD1 agrees at 10 bases. J lost 7 bases, V lost 1 base, and 4 bases had no gene match. The CDR3 contains 15 residues. Germline CDR1 LNHDA, CDR2 SQIVND (reference sequence). The CDR3 sequence is CASSIAGTGDQPQHF. In DNA form, the CDR3 reads TGTGCCAGTAGTATAGCCGGGACAGGGGACCAGCCCCAGCATTTT.

The chain links TRBV6-5 to TRBJ2-5, with unresolved D. Per germline, CDR1 MNHEY and CDR2 SVGAGI. V was pared by 2 bases and J by 1 base, with 5 bases between. This CDR3 contains 13 residues. For the CDR3, the DNA is TGTGCCAGCAGTTACGGTGCCCAAGAGACCCAGTACTTC. This translates into CASSYGAQETQYF.

V usage is TRBV14 and J usage is TRBJ2-5; TRBD1 is a possible D gene (6 bases). This CDR3 comprises 15 residues. In germline, CDR1 is SGHDN, CDR2 FVKESK. V was clipped by 0 bases and J by 5 bases, with 13 bases between them. CDR3 sequence (DNA): TGTGCCAGCAGCCAAGAGGGGGCGGGCGGTGAGACCCAGTACTTC. Protein sequence: CASSQEGAGGETQYF.

The rearrangement links TRBV5-1 to TRBJ1-6; 7 nucleotides agree with TRBD1. With V trimmed by 0 bases and J by 10 bases, 10 bases remained unmatched. The CDR3 loop spans 16 amino acids. Germline CDR1 SGHRS, CDR2 YFSETQ. DNA of the CDR3: TGCGCCAGCAGCTTGGCAGGGACAGTGTTTGGATCACCCCTCCACTTT. Translated: CASSLAGTVFGSPLHF.

The chain recombines TRBV28 with TRBJ2-5, with TRBD2 matching 10 bases. The CDR3 has 14 residues. Germline V gene data show CDR1 as MDHEN and CDR2 as SYDVKM. Trimming removed 3 bases from V and 5 bases from J; junction bases left unmatched: 3. The CDR3 DNA is TGTGCCAGCAGTTTCAGCGGGAGGGGCGAGACCCAGTACTTC. It codes for CASSFSGRGETQYF.

V usage is TRBV5-4 and J usage is TRBJ2-7, with D tentatively TRBD2 (6 bases). V was pared by 1 base and J by 7 bases, with 12 bases between. Per germline, CDR1 SGHNT and CDR2 YYREEE (reference sequence). This CDR3 has 13 amino acids. The CDR3 sequence: CASSLSPAGEQYF. The CDR3 bases are TGTGCCAGCAGCTTGAGTCCGGCGGGGGAGCAGTACTTC.

This chain joins TRBV29-1 and TRBJ2-1, with TRBD1 matching 10 bases. CDR3 size: 15 residues. The germline V gene encodes CDR1 SQVTM and CDR2 ANQGSEA. J lost 3 bases, V lost 6 bases, and 8 bases had no gene match. Here the CDR3 DNA reads TGCAGCGTCCCCAGGGGGGACAGGGGCTACAATGAGCAGTTCTTC. Its protein is CSVPRGDRGYNEQFF.

The rearrangement links TRBV9 to TRBJ2-2; D unclear. This CDR3 region has 14 residues. The germline V gene encodes CDR1 SGDLS and CDR2 YYNGEE. Trimming stripped 3 bases from V and 4 bases from J, with 10 bases between. DNA for the CDR3: TGTGCCAGCAGCGCTATCAGTGGCACCGGGGAGCTGTTTTTT. The encoded protein is CASSAISGTGELFF. Complete variable domain (other parts from reference TRBV9 and TRBJ2-2): DSGVTQTPKHLITATGQRVTLRCSPRSGDLSVYWYQQSLDQGLQFLIQYYNGEERAKGNILERFSAQQFPDLHSELNLSSLELGDSALYFCASSAISGTGELFFGEGSRLTVL.

This clone was found a few times. This sequence joins TRBV30 and TRBJ1-3, with 8 bases lining up with TRBD1. V lost 0 bases and J lost 0; bases outside the gene matches: 13. In germline, CDR1 is GTSNPN, CDR2 SVGIG (reference sequence). CDR3 length equals 19 residues. This CDR3 reads CAWSVLMGQVELSGNTIYF. The CDR3 DNA follows: TGTGCCTGGAGTGTCCTAATGGGACAGGTAGAACTCTCTGGAAACACCATATATTTT.

This clone showed up just a few times. This chain uses TRBV19 with TRBJ2-7, with TRBD1 matching over 7 bases. With V trimmed by 2 bases and J by 3 bases, 7 bases remained unmatched. Germline CDR1 reads LNHDA; CDR2 reads SQIVND (reference sequence). CDR3 length equals 15 residues. Here the CDR3 DNA reads TGTGCCAGTAGTATATCAGGGGGAAGTATCTACGAGCAGTACTTC. Its protein is CASSISGGSIYEQYF.

The genes are TRBV24-1 and TRBJ2-7; D perhaps matches TRBD2 (5 bases). Germline V CDR1 and CDR2: KGHDR, SFDVKD. This CDR3 has 13 residues. Trimming shortened V by 5 bases and J by 3 bases, and 10 bases separated the two germline ends. The CDR3 nucleotides are TGTGCCACCAGTGGAGGGTCCTTCTACGAGCAGTACTTC. It encodes CATSGGSFYEQYF.

This clone was detected only a few times. CDR3 in amino acids: CASSRSRGARSGYTF. In nucleotides, the CDR3 is TGTGCCAGCAGCCGAAGCCGGGGGGCGCGGTCTGGCTACACCTTC. This chain joins TRBV9 and TRBJ1-2; TRBD1 might be the D (6 bases). V was shortened by 4 bases and J by 7 bases, with 20 bases between the two germline ends. CDR3 length equals 15 residues. Per germline, CDR1 SGDLS and CDR2 YYNGEE.

J is TRBJ2-2 and V is TRBV19; perhaps TRBD2 as D (6 bases). In germline, CDR1 is LNHDA, CDR2 SQIVND (reference sequence). The CDR3 runs to 17 residues. Trimming removed 3 bases from V and 0 bases from J, with 14 bases in between. The CDR3: CASSMAGTSTNTGELFF. The CDR3 DNA follows: TGTGCCAGTAGTATGGCCGGGACTTCCACGAACACCGGGGAGCTGTTTTTT. The full variable domain, with the rest looked up from reference TRBV19 and TRBJ2-2, is DGGITQSPKYLFRKEGQNVTLSCEQNLNHDAMYWYRQDPGQGLRLIYYSQIVNDFQKGDIAEGYSVSREKKESFPLTVTSAQKNPTAFYLCASSMAGTSTNTGELFFGEGSRLTVL.

This rearrangement joins TRBV29-1 to TRBJ2-1, with 9 bases matching TRBD1. From germline, CDR1 is SQVTM and CDR2 ANQGSEA. The CDR3 is 13 amino acids. CDR3 sequence (DNA): TGCACCTCTCGGGACAGGGCCCGCAATGAGCAGTTCTTC. Its protein is CTSRDRARNEQFF.

The chain joins TRBV7-8 to TRBJ2-7, with TRBD1 matching over 8 bases. Germline CDR1 reads SGHVS; CDR2 reads FQNEAQ. This CDR3 is 14 amino acids long. With 5 bases clipped from V and 6 bases from J, the junction kept 9 bases outside the gene matches. CDR3 bases: TGTGCCAGCAGCCGAACTCCAGGGGGCGGCGAGCAGTACTTC. It translates to CASSRTPGGGEQYF.

The chain couples TRBV7-6 to TRBJ2-1, with TRBD1 as a possible D gene (6 bases). CDR3 length: 15 amino acids. Trimming took off 5 bases at V and 2 bases at J, with 13 bases between the two ends. Germline CDR1 is SGHVS and CDR2 is FNYEAQ. CDR3 in DNA: TGTGCCAGCAGCGATGGGACACTTACCTACAATGAGCAGTTCTTC. This gives the protein CASSDGTLTYNEQFF.

The CDR3 sequence: CASSSLQGQASGANVLTF. The CDR3 nucleotides are TGTGCCAGCAGTTCCCTTCAGGGCCAGGCCTCTGGGGCCAACGTCCTGACTTTC. The rearrangement links TRBV28 to TRBJ2-6; possible D gene TRBD1, 5 bases. This CDR3 comprises 18 residues. V lost 4 bases, J lost 0 bases, and 16 bases lay in between. The germline CDR1 and CDR2 sequences are MDHEN and SYDVKM.

J is TRBJ1-6 and V is TRBV28, with a tentative D call TRBD1 (6 bases). The V gene's germline CDR1 is MDHEN and CDR2 SYDVKM. The CDR3 covers 13 residues. Trimming took off 7 bases at V and 12 bases at J, with 16 bases between the two ends. CDR3 DNA: TGTGCCAGCAAAAATGCAGGGGAGGAACCCCTCCACTTT. It is translated as CASKNAGEEPLHF.